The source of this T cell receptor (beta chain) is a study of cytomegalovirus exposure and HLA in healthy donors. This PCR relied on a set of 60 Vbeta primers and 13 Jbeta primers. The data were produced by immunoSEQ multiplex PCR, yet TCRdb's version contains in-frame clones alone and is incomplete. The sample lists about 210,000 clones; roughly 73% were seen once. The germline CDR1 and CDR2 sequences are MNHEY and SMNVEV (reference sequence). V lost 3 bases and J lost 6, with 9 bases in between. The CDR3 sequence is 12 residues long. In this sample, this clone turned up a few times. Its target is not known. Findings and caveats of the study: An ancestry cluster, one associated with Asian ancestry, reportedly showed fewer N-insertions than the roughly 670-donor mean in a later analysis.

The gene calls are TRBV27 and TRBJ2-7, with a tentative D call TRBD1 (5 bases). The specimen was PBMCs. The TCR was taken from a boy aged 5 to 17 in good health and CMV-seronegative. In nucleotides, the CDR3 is TGTGCCAGCAGTTTTTCAGGGTCCGAGCAGTACTTC. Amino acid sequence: CASSFSGSEQYF.